This T cell receptor (beta chain) was captured by sequencing in a study of tumor-infiltrating lymphocytes in primary liver carcinoma. Across the study: Tumors were staged T1-T3 N0M0 and measured roughly 4.2 to 10 cm across. Findings of the study overall: Overlap in tumor-adjacent and tumor-blood pairs fell below that of tumor region pairs. A small share of top clones, only about 7.5-25%, was found in all five tumor regions.

Concerning this clonotype: Its specificity is not known.

Germline V gene sequence: CDR1 SQVTM, CDR2 ANQGSEA. This CDR3 is 13 amino acids long. Trimming removed 3 bases from V and 8 bases from J, with 14 bases in between. From unsorted bulk tissue weighing roughly 19-32 mg, DNA and RNA were co-extracted. Every tumor specimen contained over 85% viable tumor cells. cDNA specific to TCR beta was made from 450 to 650 ng of total RNA, with a constant-region primer employed for priming. Libraries for TCR beta were built through three nested multiplex PCR rounds, which together made up a slightly modified ARM-PCR procedure. For around 11 cycles apiece, the opening two PCR rounds ran with TRBV1-TRBV30 forward primers and a C-beta reverse primer. TCRdb reprocessed the multiplex PCR reads with MiXCR, giving one entry per CDR3 protein. The sample has just under 55,000 distinct CDR3 sequences, about three quarters seen once.

The sequenced sample was liver tumor tissue from sampling region 2. Noted subset: tumor region T2, inferior pole. This clonotype originated in a man aged 40-49 years with primary liver carcinoma and hepatitis B virus infection. The V call is TRBV29-1, the J call TRBJ2-1; no reliable D call. DNA for the CDR3: TGCAGCGTTGATGAGACCATTGGCGATGAGCAGTTCTTC. Translating gives CSVDETIGDEQFF.